This entry lists 2 T cell receptor beta chains sequenced from one sample in a study of T cell changes during pregnancy in multiple sclerosis. Data came from immunoSEQ multiplex PCR; TCRdb stores just in-frame clones and leaves some out. Counted here are approximately 30,000 clones, 88% occurring once; the ten biggest clones make up under 8.5%. Material: CD8+ T cells from peripheral blood mononuclear cells, obtained in the second trimester of pregnancy. These TCRs come from a female donor with multiple sclerosis, enrolled in a pregnancy study.

This clone appeared a single time. The CDR3 sequence: CASSVGSKNTEAFF. The DNA for the CDR3 is TGTGCCAGCAGCGTTGGGAGCAAGAACACTGAAGCTTTCTTT. The chain has TRBV9 and TRBJ1-1; no clear D gene. Looked up from germline, CDR1 is SGDLS and CDR2 is YYNGEE. Trimming removed 2 bases at V and 1 base at J, with 9 bases between. This CDR3 is 14 amino acids long.

The chain links TRBV28 to TRBJ2-1; weak D call: TRBD1 (5 bases). Trimming took off 6 bases at V and 7 bases at J, with 13 bases between the two ends. Germline V gene lookup returns CDR1 MDHEN and CDR2 SYDVKM. The CDR3 covers 13 residues. The DNA for the CDR3 is TGTGCCAGCAGCTACCTAACAGGTAATGAGCAGTTCTTC. This codes for CASSYLTGNEQFF.